Listed below are T cell receptor beta chains from one sample, sequenced in a study of blood T cell repertoires in COVID-19. Profiling relied on immunoSEQ multiplex PCR, and the TCRdb table lists in-frame clones only, not all of them. The data contain 37,000 or so clones, more than 70% of them singletons. Sequenced: peripheral blood. Receptor source: a man between 60 and 70 years old with active COVID-19. Each CDR3 is given without its conserved first and last residue. The order of the fields is J gene, V gene, CDR3 protein.

>TRBJ2-7|TRBV14
ASSQVNYEQY
>TRBJ2-2|TRBV18
ASSPPGQGTGELF
>TRBJ2-7|TRBV2
ASSGDRGAYEQY
>TRBJ1-4|TRBV28
ASSFLGLSNEKLF
>TRBJ2-6|TRBV29-1
SVGQGAISGANVLT
>TRBJ2-6|TRBV11-3
ASSPGWGDGANVLT
>TRBJ1-2|TRBV5-4
ASSSGAYSSPGGYT
>TRBJ1-2|TRBV10-3
AINTDKAGYT
>TRBJ1-5|TRBV9
ASSGGTGNQPQH
>TRBJ1-4|TRBV6-5
ATRTPGEKLF
>TRBJ1-6|TRBV12-3/TRBV12-4
ASSPERSPLH
>TRBJ1-1|TRBV18
ASSPTGGNTEAF
>TRBJ1-2|TRBV5-1
ASRGGRSNYGYT
>TRBJ1-2|TRBV5-6
ASTMTVAEYGYT
>TRBJ2-1|TRBV9
ASSVPSGIGRGEQF